This TCR beta chain was documented in a study of blood T cells in healthy people across ages (dated by TCRdb to the mid-2010s). General notes on the study: In model experiments, template switching captured roughly one uniquely barcoded TCR beta cDNA molecule for every two T cells. Using deep sequencing normalized with unique cDNA molecular identifiers, the study measured how TCR beta repertoire diversity changes with age. For two donors (one aged 18 to 30 and one aged 80 or older), the study analyzed two additional independent replicas of 1 million unique cDNA reads from the same blood draw. Donors were grouped into four age groups: young (average 16 years), middle-aged (39), aged (approximately 58) and long-lived (around 82).

What the work shows at the level of the full study, not this receptor alone: Because donor CMV infection status was unknown, age-related changes in expanded clonotypes were potentially confounded. Because profiling used bulk unsorted PBMCs, naive and antigen-experienced compartments could not be compared conclusively. Observed TCR beta diversity per million T cells fell roughly linearly with age, and a significant reduction was already apparent by age around 40. The long-lived group showed more naive CD4+ T cells, fewer expanded clones and increased TCR diversity than the aged group, suggesting age selection. The percentage of naive T cells measured by flow cytometry correlated strongly with observed TCR beta diversity. Estimates of total diversity based on one million sequenced T cells were considered lower bounds and underestimates.

This clonotype showed up just once. Its antigen is currently not known. Base qualities are not provided; no much larger clone lies one nucleotide away. CDR1 and CDR2, per the germline V gene (reference sequence), are LGHDT and YNNKEL. Trimming removed 1 base from V and 4 bases from J; the gene matches leave 5 bases unexplained. From its cysteine to its phenylalanine, the CDR3 spans 16 amino acids. Kept here is only the CDR3 DNA, which spans 48 bases and is read in frame from base 1. The donors were 40 or so Caucasian individuals from Russia, aged 6 to 90 years, who were systemically healthy. Ten milliliters of peripheral blood were drawn from each donor into EDTA-treated Vacutainer tubes. PBMCs were isolated by Ficoll-Paque density-gradient centrifugation, with at least 6 million obtained per sample. Trizol reagent was used to extract total RNA from the PBMCs, yielding at least 5.5 micrograms per sample. Naive CD45RAhigh/CD27high T cell percentages were measured by flow cytometry on a PBMC aliquot from every donor.

Library construction relied on 5' RACE. The sample was run on an Illumina HiSeq 2500. A second PCR of roughly 6 to 12 cycles was run with a J-beta primer mix and a sample-barcoded 5' primer. A template-switch 5' adaptor carrying 12 random nucleotides introduced a unique molecular identifier onto each TCR beta cDNA molecule. Each sample yielded at least 2.5 million CDR3-containing paired-end reads. First-strand cDNA synthesis was performed from all RNA using the Mint cDNA synthesis kit, with priming by a TRBC-specific oligonucleotide. After uracil-DNA glycosylase treatment, a first 18-cycle PCR used universal primers M1SS and BC2_uni_R on all cDNA. The original pipeline was this. Normalization of each sample was performed by random selection of 1 million high-quality reads, each carrying a distinct molecular identifier. Instead of being binned into consensus sequences, reads with shared molecular identifiers were discarded. MiTCR, set to a Q25 quality threshold and the strictest error-elimination algorithm, was used for CDR3 identification, clonotype clustering and error correction. A nonparametric unseen species model using Euler transformation provided a lower-bound estimate of total TCR beta diversity. TCRdb reworked the public reads: Q25 trimming with fastp, MiXCR clone assembly, productive beta chains retained. When rows share a CDR3 protein, they turn into one entry using the most common DNA and genes. The V and J calls were not made by the authors but by TCRdb's processing. The sample table holds fewer than 1,200,000 distinct CDR3 sequences, of which 20% to 25% were seen once. 0.75% of the sample rests with the top ten.

This sample was shared with a second study, whose subject was T cells of mothers and their children. From the second report: Donors were nine systemically healthy Caucasian individuals: three mothers and their six children. cDNA synthesis used all of the extracted RNA, with approximately 1.4 ug of RNA in each 15 ul reaction. Sample barcodes and 2-4 random nucleotides were added via the M1S primer in the second PCR. Over 8.5 million TCR beta CDR3 reads were obtained for each mother, and around 3 million reads were obtained for each child. Thymic selection similarly shapes TCR recombination output in related and unrelated pairs, with minor effect from inherited differences. Related mother-child pairs always showed normalized repertoire overlap that was slightly higher than in unrelated mother-child pairs, though the difference was never significant. With a sensitivity of approximately 96 clones per million clonotypes, no persistent microchimeric T cell clones were detected. The study used deep NGS to compare TCR beta repertoires of mothers and children, seeking features distinguishing related mother-child pairs from unrelated individuals. The mean age was roughly 40 +/- 4 years for the mothers and approximately 11 +/- 4 years for the children. After adapters were ligated using NEBNext reagents, the libraries underwent 100+100 nt paired-end sequencing on an Illumina HiSeq 2000. To avoid cross-contamination, the mother libraries and the child libraries were prepared a month apart and sequenced in separate runs. For each donor, between roughly 450,000 and 2,300,000 distinct TCR beta clonotypes were identified. Naive TCR beta clonotypes were estimated from low-frequency clonotypes matched to each donor's FACS-determined naive share, without sorting.

Sequenced input: blood. The chain couples TRBV3-1 to TRBJ2-1; a stretch of 9 junction bases matches TRBD2. The receptor comes from a girl aged 2-15 years in good health. The CDR3 is CASSQGLAEPYNEQFF. The base sequence is TGTGCCAGCAGCCAAGGACTAGCGGAACCTTACAATGAGCAGTTCTTC.